This T cell receptor beta chain comes out of a study of blood T cell repertoires in COVID-19. V was clipped by 7 bases and J by 4 bases; unmatched bases: 8. The CDR3 runs 14 residues. CDR1 MNHEY and CDR2 SVGAGI come from the germline V gene. Data came from immunoSEQ multiplex PCR; TCRdb stores just in-frame clones and leaves some out. The table records 450,000 or so clones, around 90% of them present only once. This chain uses TRBV6-5 with TRBJ1-2; TRBD1 matches at 8 bases. Sequencing was performed on peripheral blood. The sequence derives from a man aged 18 to 35 with COVID-19, enrolled during active disease. CDR3 sequence reads: CASIPGGQVYGYTF. DNA for the CDR3: TGTGCCAGCATACCCGGGGGACAGGTCTATGGCTACACCTTC.